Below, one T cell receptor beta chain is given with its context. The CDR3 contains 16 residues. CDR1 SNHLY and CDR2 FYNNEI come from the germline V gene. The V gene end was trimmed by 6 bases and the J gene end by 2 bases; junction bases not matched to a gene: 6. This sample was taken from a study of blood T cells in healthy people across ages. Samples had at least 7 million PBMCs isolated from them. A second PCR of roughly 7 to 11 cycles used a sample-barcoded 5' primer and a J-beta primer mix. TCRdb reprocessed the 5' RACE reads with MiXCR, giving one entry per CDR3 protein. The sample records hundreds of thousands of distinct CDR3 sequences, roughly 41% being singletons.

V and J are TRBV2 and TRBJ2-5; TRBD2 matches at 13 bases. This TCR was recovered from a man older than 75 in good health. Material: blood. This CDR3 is CASRPGLAGRQETQYF. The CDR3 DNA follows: TGTGCCAGCAGGCCGGGACTAGCGGGAAGGCAAGAGACCCAGTACTTC.